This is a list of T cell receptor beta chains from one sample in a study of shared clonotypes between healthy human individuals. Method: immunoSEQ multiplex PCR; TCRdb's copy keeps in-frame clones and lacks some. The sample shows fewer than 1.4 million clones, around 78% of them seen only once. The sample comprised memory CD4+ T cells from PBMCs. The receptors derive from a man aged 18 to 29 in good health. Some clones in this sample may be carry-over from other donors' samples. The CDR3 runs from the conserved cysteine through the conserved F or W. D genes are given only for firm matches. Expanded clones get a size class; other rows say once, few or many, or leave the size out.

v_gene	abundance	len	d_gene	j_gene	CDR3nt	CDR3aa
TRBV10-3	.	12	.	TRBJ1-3	TGTGCCGCTCAGGGGACTGGAAACACCATATATTTT	CAAQGTGNTIYF
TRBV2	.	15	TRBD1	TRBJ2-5	TGTGCCAGCAGGAGAGACAGGGGACGGGGGGAGACCCAGTACTTC	CASRRDRGRGETQYF
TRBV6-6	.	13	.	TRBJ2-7	TGTGCCAGCAGTTTCGGATCCTACTACGAGCAGTACTTC	CASSFGSYYEQYF
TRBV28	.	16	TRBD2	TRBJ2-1	TGTGCCAGCAGTTTCCTCAGCGGGAGCACCTACAATGAGCAGTTCTTC	CASSFLSGSTYNEQFF
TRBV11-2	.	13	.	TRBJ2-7	TGTGCCAGCAGCTTATACCCCGGGTACGAGCAGTACTTC	CASSLYPGYEQYF
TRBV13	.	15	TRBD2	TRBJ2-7	TGTGCCAGCAGCCCCAGGCCGACTAGCGGCACCGAGCAGTACTTC	CASSPRPTSGTEQYF
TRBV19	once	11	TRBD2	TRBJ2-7	TGTGCCGATAGCGGGACGTACGAGCAGTACTTC	CADSGTYEQYF
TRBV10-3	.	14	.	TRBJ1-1	TGTGCCATCAGTGGACAGGTGAGCGGAAAAGAAGCTTTCTTT	CAISGQVSGKEAFF
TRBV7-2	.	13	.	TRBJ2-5	TGTGCCAGCAGCTTGGATCGGCAAGAGACCCAGTACTTC	CASSLDRQETQYF
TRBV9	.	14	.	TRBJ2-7	TGTGCCAGCAGCGTAGCTCCAGGGCTCTACGAGCAGTACTTC	CASSVAPGLYEQYF
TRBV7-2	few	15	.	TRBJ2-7	TGTGCCAGCAGCCAGACTAAAACAGGGACCTACGAGCAGTACTTC	CASSQTKTGTYEQYF
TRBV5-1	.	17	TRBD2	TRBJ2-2	TGCGCCAGCAGCCTCGCAGGTAGAGCGGGGGATACCGGGGAGCTGTTTTTT	CASSLAGRAGDTGELFF
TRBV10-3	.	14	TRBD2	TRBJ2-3	TGTGCCATCAGTGACTTAGCGGGCCGTTATACGCAGTATTTT	CAISDLAGRYTQYF
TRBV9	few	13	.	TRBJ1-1	TGTGCCAGCAGCCATACAGTGAACACTGAAGCTTTCTTT	CASSHTVNTEAFF
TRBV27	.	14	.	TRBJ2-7	TGTGCCAGCAGTTTATCCCCAGACTCCTACGAGCAGTACTTC	CASSLSPDSYEQYF
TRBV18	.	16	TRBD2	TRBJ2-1	TGTGCCAGCACGGGACTAGCGGGGAGCGAGAACAATGAGCAGTTCTTC	CASTGLAGSENNEQFF
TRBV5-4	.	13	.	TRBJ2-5	TGTGCCAGCAGCCCCGCGTTACGAGAGACCCAGTACTTC	CASSPALRETQYF
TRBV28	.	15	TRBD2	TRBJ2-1	TGTGCCAGCAGCCGGGGGGATGTGAAGATCAATGAGCAGTTCTTC	CASSRGDVKINEQFF
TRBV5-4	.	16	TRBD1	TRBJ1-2	TGTGCCAGCAGCGGAGCCGGGACAGGGGGCCGGTATGGCTACACCTTC	CASSGAGTGGRYGYTF
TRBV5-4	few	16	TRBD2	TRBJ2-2	TGTGCCAGTGCACGAGGACTAGCGGGAGACTCCGGGGAGCTGTTTTTT	CASARGLAGDSGELFF
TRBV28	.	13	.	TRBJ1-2	TGTGCCAGCAGTCAAGCAACAGGCGGTGGCTACACCTTC	CASSQATGGGYTF
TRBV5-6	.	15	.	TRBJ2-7	TGTGCCAGCAGCCCAGTAGGTCGGGGACGAGGCGAGCAGTACTTC	CASSPVGRGRGEQYF
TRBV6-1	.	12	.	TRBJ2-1	TGTGCCAGCAGTGAAGCCGGGAGAGCTAGTTTCTTC	CASSEAGRASFF
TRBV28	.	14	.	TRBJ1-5	TGTGCCAGCAGTTTAGGGGGGACCAATCAGCCCCAGCATTTT	CASSLGGTNQPQHF
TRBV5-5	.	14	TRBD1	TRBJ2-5	TGTGCCAGCAGCGTTACAGGGGACCAAGAGACCCAGTACTTC	CASSVTGDQETQYF
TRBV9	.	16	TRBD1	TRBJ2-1	TGTGCCAGCAGCGTAACAGGGGGGCAATCCTACAATGAGCAGTTCTTC	CASSVTGGQSYNEQFF
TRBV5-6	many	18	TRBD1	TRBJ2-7	TGTGCCAGCAGCTTTTTAGGACAGGGTATCGGGACTCGGTACGAGCAGTACTTC	CASSFLGQGIGTRYEQYF
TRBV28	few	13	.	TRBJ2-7	TGTGCCAGCACTAGGGACGCATCCTACGAGCAGTACTTC	CASTRDASYEQYF
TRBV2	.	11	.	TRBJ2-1	TGTGCCAGCAGTGGCCACAATGAGCAGTTCTTC	CASSGHNEQFF
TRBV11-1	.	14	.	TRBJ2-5	TGTGCCAGCAGCTTAATACTGGCTTCAGAGACCCAGTACTTC	CASSLILASETQYF
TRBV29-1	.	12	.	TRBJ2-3	TGCAGCGTTGGAGGAGCGGGAGATACGCAGTATTTT	CSVGGAGDTQYF
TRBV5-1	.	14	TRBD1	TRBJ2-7	TGCGCCAGCAGCACGGGACAGGGCTCCTACGAGCAGTACTTC	CASSTGQGSYEQYF
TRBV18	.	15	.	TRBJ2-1	TGTGCCAGCTCACCACTAGGGCAGGTTCACAATGAGCAGTTCTTC	CASSPLGQVHNEQFF
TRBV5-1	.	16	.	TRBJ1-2	TGCGCGTCTCGAGGCCAGCAGCTTGGAGAGAACTATGGCTACACCTTC	CASRGQQLGENYGYTF
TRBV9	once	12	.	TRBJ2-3	TGTGCCAGCAGCGTAGAGGGATATACGCAGTATTTT	CASSVEGYTQYF
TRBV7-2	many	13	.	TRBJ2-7	TGTGCCAGCAGCTTTCCGGGACCAGGCGAGCAGTACTTC	CASSFPGPGEQYF
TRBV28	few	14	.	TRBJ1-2	TGTGCCAGCAGTCAAAGGGACGGAAACTATGGCTACACCTTC	CASSQRDGNYGYTF
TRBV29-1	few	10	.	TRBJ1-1	TGCAGCGGGGCGAACACTGAAGCTTTCTTT	CSGANTEAFF
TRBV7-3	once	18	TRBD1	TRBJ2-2	TGTGCCAGCAGCTTAGTTCGACCGGGACAGGGGAACACCGGGGAGCTGTTTTTT	CASSLVRPGQGNTGELFF
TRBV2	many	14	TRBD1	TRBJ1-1	TGTGCCAGCAGGGGGACAGGGATGAACACTGAAGCTTTCTTT	CASRGTGMNTEAFF
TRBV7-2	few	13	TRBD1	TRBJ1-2	TGTGCCAGCAGCCGACAGGGGGCGGATGGCTACACCTTC	CASSRQGADGYTF
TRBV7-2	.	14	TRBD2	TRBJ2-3	TGTGCCAGCACCCAAGCGGGAGCAACAGATACGCAGTATTTT	CASTQAGATDTQYF